The 13 T cell receptor beta chains presented below share a single source sample, sequenced in a study of blood T cell repertoires in COVID-19. Using immunoSEQ multiplex PCR, the repertoire was profiled, and TCRdb retains in-frame clones only, with some absent. The table records over 70,000 clones, roughly 88% of them present only once. Specimen: peripheral blood. The source is a man aged 80 or over with acute or convalescent COVID-19.

This chain links TRBV20-1 with TRBJ1-3; D call uncertain. The CDR3 spans 11 residues. Germline CDR1 and CDR2: DFQATT and SNEGSKA (reference sequence). V was pared by 5 bases and J by 4 bases, with 6 bases between. The CDR3: CSAEVGNTIYF. Written as DNA, the CDR3 is TGCAGTGCTGAGGTGGGAAACACCATATATTTT.

The V gene is TRBV5-5, the J gene TRBJ2-1; 7 bases align to TRBD1. The CDR3 length is 16 residues. The V gene's germline CDR1 is SGHKS and CDR2 YYEKEE (reference sequence). Losses at the gene ends were 0 bases for V and 1 base for J; bases not matched to a gene: 4. CDR3 nucleotides: TGTGCCAGCAGCTTGGGGGTCAGGGGGTCCTACAATGAGCAGTTCTTC. This codes for CASSLGVRGSYNEQFF.

V usage is TRBV7-2 and J usage is TRBJ2-4, with 7 bases matching TRBD2. Germline V gives CDR1 SGHTA, CDR2 FQGNSA. Germline trimming cut 5 bases from V and 4 bases from J; bases unmatched to any gene: 8. The CDR3 is 15 amino acids. The CDR3: CASSNLGTIKNIQYF. DNA of the CDR3: TGTGCCAGCAGCAACTTAGGGACTATAAAAAACATTCAGTACTTC.

The rearrangement uses TRBV7-9 and TRBJ1-2; D is unresolved. Germline lookup yields CDR1 SEHNR and CDR2 FQNEAQ (reference sequence). The CDR3 has 14 residues. Trimming stripped 1 base from V and 5 bases from J, with 11 bases between. The CDR3 region is CASSLGGQAYGYTF. The CDR3 DNA sequence: TGTGCCAGCAGCTTAGGAGGGCAGGCTTATGGCTACACCTTC.

V gene TRBV6-5 combines with J gene TRBJ1-5, with TRBD1 matching 8 bases. CDR1 and CDR2 (germline): MNHEY, SVGAGI. This CDR3 is built from 15 residues. V lost 2 bases to trimming and J lost 4 bases; unmatched junction nucleotides: 4. The CDR3 DNA reads as TGTGCCAGCAGTTACGGACAGGGAGGAAATCAGCCCCAGCATTTT. Its translation: CASSYGQGGNQPQHF.

V and J are TRBV9 and TRBJ1-6, with D unresolved. Looked up from germline, CDR1 is SGDLS and CDR2 is YYNGEE. This CDR3 has 13 amino acids. Between the trimmed V and J ends, which lost 0 bases and 8 bases, there was a span of 6 bases. The CDR3 sequence: CASSVDLYSPLHF. Written as DNA, the CDR3 is TGTGCCAGCAGCGTAGACTTGTATTCACCCCTCCACTTT.

The V call is TRBV7-7, the J call TRBJ2-2, with 9 bases fitting TRBD1. In germline, CDR1 is SSHAT, CDR2 FNYEAQ (reference sequence). The ends lost 2 bases at V and 6 bases at J; junction bases unmatched: 7. The CDR3 covers 16 residues. For the CDR3, the DNA is TGTGCCAGCAGCTTAAGATGGACAGGGGATCCCGGGGAGCTGTTTTTT. Amino acids: CASSLRWTGDPGELFF.

V and J are TRBV11-1 and TRBJ1-2; D is unclear. CDR1 is SGHAT and CDR2 is FQDESV in the germline V gene (reference sequence). Trimming cost V 1 base and J 0 bases, with 9 bases left between them. The CDR3 runs to 15 residues. The CDR3 sequence is CASSLGVGANYGYTF. As DNA, the CDR3 is TGTGCCAGCAGCTTAGGAGTGGGAGCTAACTATGGCTACACCTTC.

V gene TRBV7-9 combines with J gene TRBJ1-1; possibly TRBD1 for D (5 bases). This CDR3 region has 14 residues. The V end was cut by 2 bases, the J end by 4 bases, with 11 bases between. Looked up from germline, CDR1 is SEHNR and CDR2 is FQNEAQ (reference sequence). CDR3 protein: CASSLRGEGTEAFF. The CDR3 DNA sequence: TGTGCCAGCAGCTTACGGGGGGAAGGCACTGAAGCTTTCTTT.

The chain recombines TRBV5-1 with TRBJ1-1; TRBD1 agrees at 7 bases. The CDR3 contains 15 residues. J gave up 1 base and V 2 bases, and 5 bases lay outside the gene matches. In germline, CDR1 is SGHRS, CDR2 YFSETQ. The CDR3, as DNA: TGCGCCAGCAGCTTACAGGGGACACGGAACACTGAAGCTTTCTTT. Protein sequence: CASSLQGTRNTEAFF.

This chain links TRBV18 with TRBJ1-2, with D maybe TRBD1 (5 bases). Germline V gene data show CDR1 as KGHSH and CDR2 as LQKENI. V dropped 3 bases and J dropped 0 bases, with 8 bases sitting between them. The CDR3 consists of 14 residues. The DNA for the CDR3 is TGTGCCAGCTCACCGGGGGGAGCTAACTATGGCTACACCTTC. This sequence encodes CASSPGGANYGYTF. Full variable domain (outside the CDR3, taken from reference TRBV18 and TRBJ1-2): NAGVMQNPRHLVRRRGQEARLRCSPMKGHSHVYWYRQLPEEGLKFMVYLQKENIIDESGMPKERFSAEFPKEGPSILRIQQVVRGDSAAYFCASSPGGANYGYTFGSGTRLTVV.

The rearrangement links TRBV7-2 to TRBJ2-7; 9 bases are shared with TRBD1. CDR1 is SGHTA, CDR2 FQGNSA, per germline. Losses at the gene ends were 6 bases for V and 0 bases for J; bases not matched to a gene: 15. CDR3 length: 18 residues. CDR3 nucleotide sequence: TGTGCCAGCAGGCCCCCACCCAGGCCGGGACAGGGCTCCTACGAGCAGTACTTC. It translates to CASRPPPRPGQGSYEQYF.

The chain is built from TRBV7-8 and TRBJ2-7; TRBD2 might be the D (6 bases). Trimming removed 5 bases from V and 2 bases from J, with 13 bases in between. Germline loops: CDR1 SGHVS, CDR2 FQNEAQ. The CDR3 has 14 residues. The CDR3 spells CASSARLVTYEQYF. Here the CDR3 DNA reads TGTGCCAGCAGCGCCAGACTAGTCACCTACGAGCAGTACTTC.